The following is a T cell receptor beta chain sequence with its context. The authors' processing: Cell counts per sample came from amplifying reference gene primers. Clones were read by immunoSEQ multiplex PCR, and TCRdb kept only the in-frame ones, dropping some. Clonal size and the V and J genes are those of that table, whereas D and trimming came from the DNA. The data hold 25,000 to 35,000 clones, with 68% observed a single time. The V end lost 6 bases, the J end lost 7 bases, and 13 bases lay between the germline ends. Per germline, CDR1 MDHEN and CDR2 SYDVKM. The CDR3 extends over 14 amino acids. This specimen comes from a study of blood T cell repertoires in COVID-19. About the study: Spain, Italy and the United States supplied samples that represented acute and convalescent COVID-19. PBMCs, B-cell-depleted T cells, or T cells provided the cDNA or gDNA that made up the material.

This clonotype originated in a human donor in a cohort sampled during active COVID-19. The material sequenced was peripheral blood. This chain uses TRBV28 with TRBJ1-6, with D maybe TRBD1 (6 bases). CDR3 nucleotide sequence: TGTGCCAGCAGAGGGACACCGGGGAATTCACCCCTCCACTTT. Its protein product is CASRGTPGNSPLHF.